This T cell receptor beta chain was observed in a study of blood T cell repertoires in COVID-19. Study as a whole: Sites across the United States, Italy and Spain contributed samples from acute and convalescent COVID-19. The analysed material was cDNA or gDNA that came from T cells, B-cell-depleted T cells, or PBMCs.

Study processing details: The authors estimated nucleated cell counts from reference gene primer amplification. The assay was immunoSEQ multiplex PCR, and TCRdb's table has in-frame clones only and misses some. Clone size and V and J calls were adopted from that table, with D and trimming inferred from the DNA. The sample consists of approximately 360,000 clones, approximately 88% of them appearing once. Trimming removed 0 bases from V and 3 bases from J, with 17 bases in between. Germline loops: CDR1 LGHNA, CDR2 YSLEER. The CDR3 extends over 17 amino acids. This chain uses TRBV4-3 with TRBJ1-2; a possible D gene is TRBD1 (5 bases). This TCR was sampled from a man aged 40-49 years with acute or convalescent COVID-19. Input material: peripheral blood. CDR3 nucleotide sequence: TGCGCCAGCAGCCAAGATCCGACGCAGGGCAATGACTATGGCTACACCTTC. It specifies CASSQDPTQGNDYGYTF.